This T cell receptor (beta chain) appears in the sequencing data of a study of T cells in Graves' hyperthyroidism and ophthalmopathy. General study findings and limits: Within blood appeared most thyroid clonotypes that had expanded above 0.001.

As concerns this clonotype: Antigen: not known.

There are 14 residues in the CDR3. Germline CDR1 reads MDHEN; CDR2 reads SYDVKM. The germline V and J ends were trimmed by 4 bases and 0 bases, with 8 bases remaining between them. There were TCR beta CDR3 regions amplified from RNA transcripts. An initial round of RT-PCR targeting the TCR CDR3 relied on the HTBI primer set. A single record per CDR3 protein comes from TCRdb applying MiXCR to the multiplex PCR reads. The sample records more than 450,000 distinct CDR3 sequences, 20% being singletons. The V call is TRBV28, the J call TRBJ2-3; possibly TRBD2 for D (5 bases). This clonotype was sampled from a man aged 35-49 years with Graves' ophthalmopathy. The specimen sequenced was blood. The CDR3 bases are TGTGCCAGCAGTTCCCCGGGGAGCACAGATACGCAGTATTTT. Amino acids: CASSSPGSTDTQYF.